The rows below give T cell receptor beta chains drawn from one sample of a study of T cells in Graves' hyperthyroidism and ophthalmopathy. TCRdb redid the calling of the multiplex PCR reads with MiXCR, one entry per CDR3 protein. The data show roughly 570,000 distinct CDR3 sequences, around 42% seen once. Material: peripheral blood or thyroid tissue (not recorded which). These receptors were collected from a woman between 18 and 30 years old with Graves' hyperthyroidism. The CDR3 runs from the conserved cysteine through the conserved F or W. D genes are given only for firm matches. Only part of the rows carry a size: once, few, many, or a class if the clone is expanded.

NA,once,TRBV13,TRBJ1-2,CASSGGAGNGYTF,TGTGCCAGCAGCGGCGGGGCGGGCAATGGCTACACCTTC
NA,NA,TRBV20-1,TRBJ1-6,CSARGRGDNSPLHF,TGCAGTGCTAGAGGTCGCGGTGATAATTCACCCCTCCACTTT
TRBD1,once,TRBV7-8,TRBJ2-7,CASSHRDSHEQYF,TGTGCCAGCAGTCATAGGGACAGCCACGAGCAGTACTTC
TRBD1,NA,TRBV2,TRBJ2-7,CASSAWTGGDEQYF,TGTGCCAGCAGCGCCTGGACAGGGGGAGACGAGCAGTACTTC
NA,NA,TRBV10-3,TRBJ1-1,CARDATGNTEAFF,TGTGCTAGAGACGCGACAGGGAACACTGAAGCTTTCTTT
TRBD1,many,TRBV6-2/TRBV6-3,TRBJ1-2,CASSFGQGTGYTF,TGTGCCAGCAGTTTCGGACAGGGAACTGGCTACACCTTC
NA,many,TRBV12-3/TRBV12-4,TRBJ1-2,CASRPFSIDYGYTF,TGTGCCAGCAGACCCTTTTCGATCGACTATGGCTACACCTTC
TRBD2,NA,TRBV24-1,TRBJ2-1,CATSVGAGNEQFF,TGTGCCACCAGTGTAGGAGCGGGAAATGAGCAGTTCTTC
NA,many,TRBV14,TRBJ2-5,CASSQDWVNQETQYF,TGTGCCAGCAGCCAAGATTGGGTGAATCAAGAGACCCAGTACTTC
NA,many,TRBV12-3/TRBV12-4,TRBJ2-7,CASSLCVGRDACDEQYF,TGTGCCAGCAGTTTATGCGTTGGCCGGGACGCCTGTGACGAGCAGTACTTC
NA,NA,TRBV12-3/TRBV12-4,TRBJ1-2,CASSREGLAGPYGYTF,TGTGCCAGCAGCCGCGAAGGACTAGCGGGACCTTATGGCTACACCTTC
NA,few,TRBV6-6,TRBJ1-5,CASSQYHQHF,TGTGCCAGCAGTCAATACCACCAGCATTTT
TRBD1,NA,TRBV6-4,TRBJ1-2,CASSDENGTGTGNTF,TGTGCCAGCAGTGACGAGAACGGGACAGGGACTGGAAACACCTTC
TRBD2,NA,TRBV12-3/TRBV12-4,TRBJ2-7,CASSLTSGNYEQYF,TGTGCCAGCAGTTTGACCAGCGGGAACTACGAGCAGTACTTC
TRBD2,many,TRBV5-1,TRBJ2-5,CASSPGLAGGPRETQYF,TGCGCCAGCAGCCCGGGACTAGCGGGAGGGCCGAGAGAGACCCAGTACTTC
NA,few,TRBV4-1,TRBJ1-3,CASSRGRGSVSGNTIYF,TGCGCCAGCAGCCGAGGTAGGGGTTCGGTCTCTGGAAACACCATATATTTT
NA,many,TRBV25-1,TRBJ2-5,CASSEVGGWQETQYF,TGTGCCAGCAGTGAAGTAGGGGGTTGGCAAGAGACCCAGTACTTC
NA,few,TRBV5-1,TRBJ1-6,CASSLAGVRHNSPLHF,TGCGCCAGCAGCTTGGCAGGGGTTCGCCATAATTCACCCCTCCACTTT